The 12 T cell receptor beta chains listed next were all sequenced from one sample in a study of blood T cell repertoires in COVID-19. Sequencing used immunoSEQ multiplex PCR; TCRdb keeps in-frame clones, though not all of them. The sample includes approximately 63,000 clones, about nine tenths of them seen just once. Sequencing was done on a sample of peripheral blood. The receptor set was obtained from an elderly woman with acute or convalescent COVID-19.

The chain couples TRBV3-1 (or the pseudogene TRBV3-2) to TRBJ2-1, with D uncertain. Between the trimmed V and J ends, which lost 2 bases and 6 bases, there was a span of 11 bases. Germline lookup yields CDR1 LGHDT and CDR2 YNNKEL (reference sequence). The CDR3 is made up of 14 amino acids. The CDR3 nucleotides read TGTGCCAGCAGCCAACTGAACCCGAGCAATGAGCAGTTCTTC. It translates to CASSQLNPSNEQFF.

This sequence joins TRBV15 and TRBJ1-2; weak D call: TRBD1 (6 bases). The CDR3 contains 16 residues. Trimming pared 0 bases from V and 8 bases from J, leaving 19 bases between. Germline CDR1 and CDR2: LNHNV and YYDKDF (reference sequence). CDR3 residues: CATSREFDRSERGYTF. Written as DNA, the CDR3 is TGTGCCACCAGCAGAGAGTTTGACAGGTCGGAGCGGGGCTACACCTTC. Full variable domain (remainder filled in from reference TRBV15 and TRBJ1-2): DAMVIQNPRYQVTQFGKPVTLSCSQTLNHNVMYWYQQKSSQAPKLLFHYYDKDFNNEADTPDNFQSRRPNTSFCFLDIRSPGLGDTAMYLCATSREFDRSERGYTFGSGTRLTVV.

Written as DNA, the CDR3 is TGTGCCAGCAGTAAAGGGGGGGTCACAGATACGCAGTATTTT. Protein sequence: CASSKGGVTDTQYF. The chain carries TRBV2 and TRBJ2-3; perhaps TRBD2 as D (7 bases). Germline V gene sequence: CDR1 SNHLY, CDR2 FYNNEI. The V gene lost 5 bases and the J gene lost 2 bases, with 11 bases spanning the gap. This CDR3 contains 14 residues.

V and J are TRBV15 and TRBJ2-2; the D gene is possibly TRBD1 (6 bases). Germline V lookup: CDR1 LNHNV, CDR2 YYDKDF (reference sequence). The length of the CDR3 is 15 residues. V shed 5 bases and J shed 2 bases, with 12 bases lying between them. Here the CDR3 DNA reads TGTGCCACCAGCGGCCGACAGGTTAACACCGGGGAGCTGTTTTTT. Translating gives CATSGRQVNTGELFF.

The DNA for the CDR3 is TGTGCCAGCAGCCAACTTACAGGGACCTGGAATGGCTACACCTTC. Translated, it gives CASSQLTGTWNGYTF. The chain employs TRBV14 and TRBJ1-2; D possibly corresponds to TRBD1 (6 bases). V dropped 2 bases and J dropped 6 bases, with 16 bases sitting between them. CDR1 is SGHDN, CDR2 FVKESK, per germline. CDR3 size: 15 residues.

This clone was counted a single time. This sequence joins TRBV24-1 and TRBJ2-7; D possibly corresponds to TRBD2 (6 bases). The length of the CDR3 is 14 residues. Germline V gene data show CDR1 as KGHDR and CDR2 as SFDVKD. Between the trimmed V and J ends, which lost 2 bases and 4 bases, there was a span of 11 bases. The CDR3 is CATSDSRGSYEQYF. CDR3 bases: TGTGCCACCAGTGATTCCCGGGGGTCTTACGAGCAGTACTTC.

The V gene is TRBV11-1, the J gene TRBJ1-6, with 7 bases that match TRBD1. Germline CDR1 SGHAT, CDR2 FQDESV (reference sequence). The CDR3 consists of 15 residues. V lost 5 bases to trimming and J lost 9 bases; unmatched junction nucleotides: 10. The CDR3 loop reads CASSDVNRGSSPLHF. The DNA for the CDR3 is TGTGCCAGCAGCGACGTAAACAGGGGAAGTTCACCCCTCCACTTT.

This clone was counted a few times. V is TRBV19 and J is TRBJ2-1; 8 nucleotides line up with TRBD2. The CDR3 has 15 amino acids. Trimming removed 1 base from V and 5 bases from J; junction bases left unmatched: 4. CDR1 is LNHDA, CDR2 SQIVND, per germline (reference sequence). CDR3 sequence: CASSIGTGGDNEQFF. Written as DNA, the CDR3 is TGTGCCAGTAGTATAGGGACGGGAGGGGACAATGAGCAGTTCTTC. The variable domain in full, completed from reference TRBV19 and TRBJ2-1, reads DGGITQSPKYLFRKEGQNVTLSCEQNLNHDAMYWYRQDPGQGLRLIYYSQIVNDFQKGDIAEGYSVSREKKESFPLTVTSAQKNPTAFYLCASSIGTGGDNEQFFGPGTRLTVL.

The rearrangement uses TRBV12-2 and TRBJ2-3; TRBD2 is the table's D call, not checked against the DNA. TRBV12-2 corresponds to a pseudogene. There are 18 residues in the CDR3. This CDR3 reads CASRSAGGGGLCTDTQYF. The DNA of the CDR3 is TGTGCAAGTCGCTCGGCGGGCGGGGGGGGCTTATGCACAGATACGCAGTATTTT.

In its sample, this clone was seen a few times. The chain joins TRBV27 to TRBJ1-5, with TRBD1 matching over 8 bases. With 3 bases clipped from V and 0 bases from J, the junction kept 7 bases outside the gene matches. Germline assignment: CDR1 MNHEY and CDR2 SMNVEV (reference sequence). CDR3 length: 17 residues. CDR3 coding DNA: TGTGCCAGCAGTTTCCCGACAGGGGTCTATAGCAATCAGCCCCAGCATTTT. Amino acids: CASSFPTGVYSNQPQHF.

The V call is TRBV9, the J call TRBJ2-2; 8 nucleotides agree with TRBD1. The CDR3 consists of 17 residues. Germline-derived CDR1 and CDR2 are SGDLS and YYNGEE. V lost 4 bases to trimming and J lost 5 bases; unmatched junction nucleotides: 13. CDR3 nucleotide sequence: TGTGCCAGCAGCAATGGACTACAGGGGGTATTTACCGGGGAGCTGTTTTTT. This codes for CASSNGLQGVFTGELFF.

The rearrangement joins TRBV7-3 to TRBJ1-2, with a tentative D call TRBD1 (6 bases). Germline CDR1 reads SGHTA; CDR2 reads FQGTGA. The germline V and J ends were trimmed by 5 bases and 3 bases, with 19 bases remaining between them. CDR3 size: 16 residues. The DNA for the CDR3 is TGTGCCAGCAGCCTAATGGCAGGGGCAGTTGACTATGGCTACACCTTC. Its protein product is CASSLMAGAVDYGYTF.